The 4 T cell receptor beta chains reported below all come from one sample, sequenced in a study of blood T cell repertoires in COVID-19. Produced via immunoSEQ multiplex PCR; TCRdb's table is partial and in-frame only. The profile covers 250,000 to 300,000 clones, with roughly 90% appearing a single time and around 1.1% taken by the ten largest. The sample taken for sequencing was PBMCs or T cells enriched from blood (not recorded which). These receptors were taken from a woman in her twenties or thirties who had recovered from COVID-19.

The V call is TRBV29-1, the J call TRBJ2-6, with a weak D call TRBD1 (5 bases). Germline V gene sequence: CDR1 SQVTM, CDR2 ANQGSEA. Between the trimmed V and J ends, which lost 5 bases and 0 bases, there was a span of 11 bases. CDR3 length: 15 residues. DNA for the CDR3: TGCAGCGTTTCTGGACAAAGCTCTGGGGCCAACGTCCTGACTTTC. The encoded protein is CSVSGQSSGANVLTF. Full variable domain (missing parts from reference TRBV29-1 and TRBJ2-6): SAVISQKPSRDICQRGTSLTIQCQVDSQVTMMFWYRQQPGQSLTLIATANQGSEATYESGFVIDKFPISRPNLTFSTLTVSNMSPEDSSIYLCSVSGQSSGANVLTFGAGSRLTVL.

The gene calls are TRBV20-1 and TRBJ1-1; D unresolved. Germline assignment: CDR1 DFQATT and CDR2 SNEGSKA (reference sequence). This CDR3 has 8 amino acids. CDR3 in DNA: TGCAGAGTGTTGGGCGCTTTCTTT. The encoded protein is CRVLGAFF.

This sequence joins TRBV10-2 and TRBJ2-7, with 10 positions matching TRBD2. J was trimmed by 6 bases and V by 4 bases; bases with no gene match: 6. The CDR3 runs to 14 residues. Germline assignment: CDR1 WSHSY and CDR2 SAAADI. CDR3 sequence reads: CASSGLAGAGEQYF. The CDR3 DNA reads TGCGCCAGCAGTGGGCTAGCGGGAGCCGGCGAGCAGTACTTC.

The V gene is TRBV5-1, the J gene TRBJ2-3; 9 bases match TRBD1. CDR1 and CDR2 from the germline V gene are SGHRS and YFSETQ. V lost 3 bases and J lost 7; bases outside the gene matches: 15. The CDR3 is made up of 17 amino acids. The CDR3 sequence: CASSSGQGGTTVYTQYF. The CDR3 DNA reads as TGCGCCAGCAGCTCGGGACAGGGTGGTACTACGGTCTATACGCAGTATTTT.